The rows below give T cell receptor beta chains drawn from one sample of a study of T cell repertoires in ileal Crohn's disease. Generated by immunoSEQ multiplex PCR, the TCRdb table keeps only in-frame clones and is missing some. The sample carries approximately 5,400 clones, over 75% recorded once. Sequenced sample: ileal tissue. Receptor source: an adult with Crohn's disease. Each CDR3 is given with its conserved first and last residue. Fields, in order: V gene, clone size, D gene, J gene, CDR3 protein, CDR3 DNA. A D gene is named only where the DNA matches it firmly. Clone size is shown for a subset of rows, as once, few, many or a class of expanded clone.

TRBV2	NA	NA	TRBJ2-7	CASSEGDKRGYEQYF	TGTGCCAGCAGTGAAGGGGACAAAAGGGGCTACGAGCAGTACTTC
TRBV27	NA	NA	TRBJ1-5	CASSSRTGGRNQPQHF	TGTGCCAGCAGTTCGCGAACGGGGGGACGAAATCAGCCCCAGCATTTT
TRBV19	NA	TRBD2	TRBJ2-1	CASRAAGDYNEQFF	TGTGCCAGTAGAGCAGCGGGGGACTACAATGAGCAGTTCTTC
TRBV5-1	NA	NA	TRBJ1-4	CASSRPEGEKLFF	TGCGCCAGCAGCAGGCCAGAGGGTGAAAAACTGTTTTTT
TRBV5-1	NA	TRBD1	TRBJ2-2	CASSESAGQGNTGELFF	TGCGCCAGCAGTGAATCGGCGGGACAGGGGAACACCGGGGAGCTGTTTTTT
TRBV30	NA	TRBD1	TRBJ1-2	CAWGPSGTGRRLNGYTF	TGTGCCTGGGGTCCCTCCGGGACAGGGAGGCGGTTGAATGGCTACACCTTC
TRBV19	NA	TRBD1	TRBJ1-1	CASHRGRMDTEAFF	TGTGCCAGCCACAGGGGGAGGATGGACACTGAAGCTTTCTTT
TRBV7-9	NA	TRBD2	TRBJ2-7	CASGETSGPYEQYF	TGTGCCAGCGGGGAGACTAGCGGCCCCTACGAGCAGTACTTC
TRBV5-8	NA	TRBD1	TRBJ2-7	CASSLRQGAYEQYF	TGTGCCAGCAGCTTGAGACAGGGCGCGTACGAGCAGTACTTC
TRBV20-1	NA	TRBD2	TRBJ2-3	CSAGLADTQYF	TGCAGTGCTGGACTAGCAGATACGCAGTATTTT
TRBV9	NA	TRBD1	TRBJ2-2	CASSVEQGAAGELFF	TGTGCCAGCAGCGTAGAGCAGGGGGCCGCCGGGGAGCTGTTTTTT
TRBV19	NA	TRBD1	TRBJ2-7	CASSPRQGWNEQYF	TGTGCCAGTAGTCCGCGACAGGGGTGGAACGAGCAGTACTTC
TRBV5-1	NA	NA	TRBJ1-1	CASSLGQQNTEAFF	TGCGCCAGCAGCTTGGGACAGCAGAACACTGAAGCTTTCTTT
TRBV5-4	NA	TRBD2	TRBJ2-5	CASSAGGTRIWETQYF	TGTGCCAGCAGCGCGGGCGGGACTAGGATATGGGAGACCCAGTACTTC
TRBV30	few	NA	TRBJ2-7	CAWSPNSYEQYF	TGTGCCTGGAGCCCCAACTCCTACGAGCAGTACTTC
TRBV7-6	NA	NA	TRBJ2-3	CASSLGGGADTQYF	TGTGCCAGCAGTCTAGGAGGAGGTGCAGATACGCAGTATTTT
TRBV29-1	NA	TRBD2	TRBJ2-2	CSARGRVGGNTGELFF	TGCAGCGCCCGGGGGAGGGTAGGAGGGAACACCGGGGAGCTGTTTTTT
TRBV27	NA	TRBD2	TRBJ2-7	CASSPTSAGEQYF	TGTGCCAGCAGTCCGACTAGCGCGGGCGAGCAGTACTTC
TRBV6-5	NA	TRBD1	TRBJ1-6	CASSYGDRNSPLHF	TGTGCCAGCAGTTACGGGGACAGAAATTCACCCCTCCACTTT
TRBV11-2	NA	TRBD1	TRBJ2-7	CASSPPPGQASNEQYF	TGTGCCAGCAGCCCCCCCCCGGGACAGGCCAGCAACGAGCAGTACTTC
TRBV5-1	NA	TRBD1	TRBJ1-2	CASSSDRGAGGYTF	TGCGCCAGCAGTTCGGACAGGGGGGCTGGGGGCTACACCTTC
TRBV19	NA	NA	TRBJ2-1	CASSTRGVAGDEQFF	TGTGCCAGTAGTACACGGGGAGTCGCGGGCGATGAGCAGTTCTTC
TRBV19	NA	NA	TRBJ2-7	CASSIGGSWDNSYEQYF	TGTGCCAGTAGTATTGGGGGTTCTTGGGACAACTCCTACGAGCAGTACTTC
TRBV5-1	NA	TRBD1	TRBJ1-1	CASSFRQGSNTEAFF	TGCGCCAGCAGCTTCAGACAGGGTTCGAACACTGAAGCTTTCTTT
TRBV7-3	NA	NA	TRBJ2-1	CASSRVGGTYNEQFF	TGTGCCAGCAGCCGAGTCGGGGGTACCTACAATGAGCAGTTCTTC
TRBV7-7	NA	NA	TRBJ2-7	CASSPLQGPGYEQYF	TGTGCCAGCAGCCCCCTACAGGGTCCGGGCTACGAGCAGTACTTC
TRBV27	NA	NA	TRBJ2-7	CASSPWGYEQYF	TGTGCCAGCAGTCCTTGGGGCTACGAGCAGTACTTC
TRBV7-2	NA	TRBD2	TRBJ2-7	CASSEASGPQYF	TGTGCCAGCAGCGAGGCTAGCGGGCCGCAGTACTTC
TRBV27	NA	TRBD1	TRBJ1-5	CASSSLTGGRHQPQHF	TGTGCCAGCAGTTCGTTGACAGGGGGTCGTCATCAGCCCCAGCATTTT
TRBV7-3	NA	NA	TRBJ1-2	CASSPDVSGYGYTF	TGTGCCAGCAGCCCGGATGTAAGCGGCTATGGCTACACCTTC
TRBV5-1	once	NA	TRBJ1-1	CASSLYGASAEAFF	TGCGCCAGCAGCTTGTATGGGGCCTCCGCTGAAGCTTTCTTT
TRBV2	NA	NA	TRBJ2-5	CASSEAEVTETQYF	TGTGCCAGCAGTGAAGCTGAGGTTACGGAGACCCAGTACTTC
TRBV7-8	NA	TRBD2	TRBJ2-1	CASSPDKRERSYNEQFF	TGTGCCAGCAGCCCCGATAAGCGGGAGCGCTCCTACAATGAGCAGTTCTTC
TRBV11-2	once	TRBD1	TRBJ2-5	CASSYQGQVLGETQYF	TGTGCCAGCAGTTACCAGGGACAGGTCCTGGGGGAGACCCAGTACTTC
TRBV5-6	NA	NA	TRBJ1-6	CASPVQESSYNSPLHF	TGTGCCAGCCCCGTACAGGAGAGCTCCTATAATTCACCCCTCCACTTT
TRBV28	NA	TRBD1	TRBJ2-7	CASSLHRTGEGEQYF	TGTGCCAGCAGTTTACACCGGACAGGCGAGGGGGAGCAGTACTTC
TRBV7-8	NA	NA	TRBJ1-1	CASSLQGFSTEAFF	TGTGCCAGCAGCCTACAGGGTTTTAGTACTGAAGCTTTCTTT
TRBV6-5	NA	TRBD1	TRBJ2-1	CASSYTGTANEQFF	TGTGCCAGCAGTTACACCGGGACAGCGAATGAGCAGTTCTTC
TRBV27	NA	TRBD2	TRBJ2-2	CASSLILAGDGTGELFF	TGTGCCAGCAGTTTAATACTAGCGGGGGACGGGACCGGGGAGCTGTTTTTT
TRBV5-6	NA	NA	TRBJ2-6	CASRRITAGANVLTF	TGTGCCAGCAGGAGGATTACCGCTGGGGCCAACGTCCTGACTTTC
TRBV28	NA	NA	TRBJ1-6	CASSFGRNSPLHF	TGTGCCAGCAGTTTTGGGAGAAATTCACCCCTCCACTTT
TRBV5-1	NA	NA	TRBJ2-1	CASSLDASLTVNEQFF	TGCGCCAGCAGCTTGGATGCTAGCCTTACCGTCAATGAGCAGTTCTTC
TRBV19	NA	TRBD1	TRBJ2-7	CASSPRPGQIFSYEQYF	TGTGCCAGTAGTCCCAGACCGGGACAGATTTTCTCCTACGAGCAGTACTTC
TRBV18	NA	NA	TRBJ1-1	CASSPPQAGIHTEAFF	TGTGCCAGCTCACCACCTCAAGCAGGGATTCACACTGAAGCTTTCTTT
TRBV20-1	NA	NA	TRBJ1-1	CSARFGQLLF	TGCAGTGCTAGATTTGGACAGCTTCTATTT
TRBV5-1	NA	TRBD1	TRBJ1-1	CASSWTPRQGYGTEAFF	TGCGCCAGCAGCTGGACGCCGCGACAGGGGTACGGGACTGAAGCTTTCTTT
TRBV21-1	NA	NA	TRBJ2-1	CASSKGGGGDEQFF	TGTGCCAGCAGCAAAGGTGGAGGGGGCGATGAGCAGTTCTTC
TRBV6-5	NA	TRBD2	TRBJ2-1	CASSYSLAGDEQFF	TGTGCCAGCAGTTACTCACTAGCGGGGGATGAGCAGTTCTTC
TRBV5-4	once	NA	TRBJ2-7	CASSLGGDGEQYF	TGTGCCAGCAGCTTAGGAGGGGACGGCGAGCAGTACTTC
TRBV5-4	NA	TRBD1	TRBJ1-4	CASSLGGTGAEKLFF	TGTGCCAGCAGCTTGGGTGGGACAGGGGCCGAAAAACTGTTTTTT
TRBV4-1	NA	NA	TRBJ1-2	CASTDLGGYYGYTF	TGCGCCAGCACCGACCTCGGAGGGTACTATGGCTACACCTTC
TRBV27	NA	NA	TRBJ1-6	CASSLNRDSSYNSPLHF	TGTGCCAGCAGTTTGAACAGGGATAGCTCCTATAATTCACCCCTCCACTTT
TRBV9	NA	NA	TRBJ1-1	CASSVVGHMNTEAFF	TGTGCCAGCAGCGTAGTAGGACACATGAACACTGAAGCTTTCTTT
TRBV5-1	NA	TRBD1	TRBJ1-1	CASGEQGTNTEAFF	TGCGCCAGCGGGGAACAGGGGACGAACACTGAAGCTTTCTTT
TRBV5-1	NA	NA	TRBJ1-1	CASSLEAGAMNTEAFF	TGCGCCAGCAGCTTGGAGGCAGGGGCCATGAACACTGAAGCTTTCTTT
TRBV4-3	NA	TRBD1	TRBJ2-4	CASSRVPGGGTGGPKNIQYF	TGCGCCAGCAGCCGCGTACCCGGTGGGGGGACAGGGGGCCCCAAAAACATTCAGTACTTC
TRBV5-1	NA	NA	TRBJ2-3	CASDNSDSLSTDTQYF	TGCGCCAGCGATAATTCGGACTCGTTGTCCACAGATACGCAGTATTTT